This is a list of T cell receptor beta chains from one sample in a study of cytomegalovirus exposure and HLA in healthy donors. Produced via immunoSEQ multiplex PCR; TCRdb's table is partial and in-frame only. The table lists roughly 120,000 clones, around 76% of them singletons. The sample comprised PBMCs. Every receptor here comes from a man in his thirties or forties in good health and CMV-seropositive. The CDR3 runs from the conserved cysteine through the conserved F or W. The D gene is left open where the match is weak. A clone size is listed for some rows: how often the clone was seen (once, few, many), or a class if it is expanded.

v_call,d_call,j_call,clone_size,cdr3_nt,cdr3_aa
TRBV4-3,-,TRBJ2-1,-,TGCGCCAGCAGCCCGGGACACTACAATGAGCAGTTCTTC,CASSPGHYNEQFF
TRBV2,-,TRBJ1-6,once,TGTGCCAGCAGTGAATGGTTTGCAGGATGGGAGGCACCCCTCCACTTT,CASSEWFAGWEAPLHF
TRBV4-1,-,TRBJ2-5,few,TGCGCCAGCAGCCAAGTAGGGGAGGGGGGTATCGAGACCCAGTACTTC,CASSQVGEGGIETQYF
TRBV4-1,-,TRBJ2-5,few,TGCGCCAGCCGCCGCCACCGACTATCGCAAGAGACCCAGTACTTC,CASRRHRLSQETQYF
TRBV7-6,TRBD2,TRBJ2-3,-,TGTGCCAGCAGCCGACTAGCGGGGACCACAGATACGCAGTATTTT,CASSRLAGTTDTQYF
TRBV2,-,TRBJ1-2,-,TGTGCCAGCAGTGGAGGACAGACCTATGGCTACACCTTC,CASSGGQTYGYTF
TRBV2,-,TRBJ1-5,few,TGTGCCAGCACCGGACAGTCCCTCAATCAGCCCCAGCATTTT,CASTGQSLNQPQHF
TRBV6-5,-,TRBJ2-7,-,TGTGCCAGCAGTTACGAGCGGAGGAGCTCCTACGAGCAGTACTTC,CASSYERRSSYEQYF
TRBV2,TRBD2,TRBJ2-1,-,TGTGCCAGCGGTTGGACTAGCGGCTACAATGAGCAGTTCTTC,CASGWTSGYNEQFF
TRBV28,-,TRBJ1-5,-,TGTGCCAGCACCGGCGGGGGGCAAAGCAATCAGCTCCAGCATTTT,CASTGGGQSNQLQHF
TRBV19,TRBD2,TRBJ2-3,-,TGTGCCAGTAGTTTTGGACTAGAAGAAGGGGATACGCAGTATTTT,CASSFGLEEGDTQYF
TRBV6-5,TRBD2,TRBJ2-1,-,TGTGCCAGCAGTTACGAGCGGGGGTCCTACAATGAGCAGTTCTTC,CASSYERGSYNEQFF
TRBV13,-,TRBJ2-3,once,TGTGCCAGCAGCTTACTAACGGGGGGCACAGATACGCAGTATTTT,CASSLLTGGTDTQYF
TRBV30,TRBD1,TRBJ1-2,once,TGTGCCGGAAGGGACAGGGCCTATGGCTACACCTTC,CAGRDRAYGYTF
TRBV30,-,TRBJ1-5,-,TGTGCCTGGAGTGGCAGGGGCGGCAATCAGCCCCAGCATTTT,CAWSGRGGNQPQHF
TRBV5-1,TRBD2,TRBJ2-3,-,TGCGCCAGCAGCTTGGACCCAGCGGGGGACCACACAGATACGCAGTATTTT,CASSLDPAGDHTDTQYF
TRBV7-7,TRBD2,TRBJ2-3,-,TGTGCCAGCAGCTCGGGACTATCGGAAGATACGCAGTATTTT,CASSSGLSEDTQYF
TRBV30,TRBD2,TRBJ2-3,-,TGTGCCTGGACTTGGACTAGCGGGGCCGCAGATACGCAGTATTTT,CAWTWTSGAADTQYF
TRBV9,TRBD1,TRBJ1-3,-,TGCGCCAGCAGCTATGGCGGGACAGCTGGAAACACCATATATTTT,CASSYGGTAGNTIYF
TRBV10-3,TRBD1,TRBJ2-5,-,TGTGCCACTGGGACAGGGGGTTACCAAGAGACCCAGTACTTC,CATGTGGYQETQYF
TRBV28,-,TRBJ1-2,-,TGTGCCAGCAGCGGCGATGGGCAGGTCTATGGCTACACCTTC,CASSGDGQVYGYTF
TRBV4-3,-,TRBJ2-3,-,TGCGCCAGCAGCCAAGATCTGGGCGGGGGCATCACAGATACGCAGTATTTT,CASSQDLGGGITDTQYF
TRBV2,-,TRBJ1-5,-,TGTGCCAGCAACCTAGACAGCCTTAGCAATCAGCCCCAGCATTTT,CASNLDSLSNQPQHF
TRBV30,-,TRBJ2-4,-,TGTGCCTGGAGTGTGGACTTCAAAAACATTCAGTACTTC,CAWSVDFKNIQYF
TRBV9,TRBD2,TRBJ2-5,-,TGTGCCAGCAGCGTAGCGCCCGGACTAGCGACGGAGACCCAGTACTTC,CASSVAPGLATETQYF
TRBV19,-,TRBJ2-2,-,TGTGCCAGTAGTACCATGAACACCGGGGAGCTGTTTTTT,CASSTMNTGELFF
TRBV6-6,TRBD1,TRBJ2-7,-,TGTGCCAGCAGTCTCTCAGGACAGGGGACCTACGAGCAGTACTTC,CASSLSGQGTYEQYF
TRBV30,-,TRBJ1-6,-,TGTGCCTGGAGGCTGTCCCCCCGGGGATCGCCCCTCCACTTT,CAWRLSPRGSPLHF
TRBV6-6,TRBD1,TRBJ1-6,many,TGTGCCAGCAGTTACTCGCTGGACAGGGATAATTCACCCCTCCACTTT,CASSYSLDRDNSPLHF
TRBV2,-,TRBJ2-3,-,TGTGCCAGCAGTTCCGCGGGTCAGTGGAGGGCCGATACGCAGTATTTT,CASSSAGQWRADTQYF
TRBV2,TRBD1,TRBJ1-2,-,TGTGCCAGCCCCATGGGACAGGGGACCTATGGCTATGGCTACACCTTC,CASPMGQGTYGYGYTF
TRBV30,-,TRBJ2-5,-,TGTGCCTGGAGTGTAACGCAGCTCGGCGGGGAGACCCAGTACTTC,CAWSVTQLGGETQYF
TRBV29-1,TRBD1,TRBJ2-5,few,TGCAGCGTGGGGACAGGGCGTGTGGAAGAGACCCAGTACTTC,CSVGTGRVEETQYF
TRBV4-3,TRBD1,TRBJ1-5,-,TGCGCCAGCAGCCAAGATCGGACAGGGAGCAGGAGTCAGCCCCAGCATTTT,CASSQDRTGSRSQPQHF
TRBV7-2,TRBD1,TRBJ2-2,-,TGTGCCAGCAGCAAACCGGGACAGGGGGTGAACACCGGGGAGCTGTTTTTT,CASSKPGQGVNTGELFF
TRBV10-1,TRBD2,TRBJ2-3,-,TGCGCCAGCAGTGAAAGCGGGGGAGCCACAGATACGCAGTATTTT,CASSESGGATDTQYF